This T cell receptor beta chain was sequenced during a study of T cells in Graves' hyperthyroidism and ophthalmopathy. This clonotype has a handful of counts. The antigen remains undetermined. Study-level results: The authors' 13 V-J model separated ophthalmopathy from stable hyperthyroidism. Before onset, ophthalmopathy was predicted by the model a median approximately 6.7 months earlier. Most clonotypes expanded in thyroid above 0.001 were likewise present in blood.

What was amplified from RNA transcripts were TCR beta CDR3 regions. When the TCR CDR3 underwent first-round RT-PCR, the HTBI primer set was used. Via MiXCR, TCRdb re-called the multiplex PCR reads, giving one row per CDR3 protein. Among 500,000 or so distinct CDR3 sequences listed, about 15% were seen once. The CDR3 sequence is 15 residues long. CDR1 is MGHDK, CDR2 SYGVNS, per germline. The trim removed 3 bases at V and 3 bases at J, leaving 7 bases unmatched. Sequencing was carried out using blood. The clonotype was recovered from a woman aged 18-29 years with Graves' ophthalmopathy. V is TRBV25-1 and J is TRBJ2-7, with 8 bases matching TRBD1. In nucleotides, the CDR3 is TGTGCCAGCAGTGAGTTGGACAGGGAAGGCTACGAGCAGTACTTC. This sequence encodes CASSELDREGYEQYF.